These 27 T cell receptor beta chains originate from one sample sequenced in a study of blood T cell repertoires in COVID-19. Assay used: immunoSEQ multiplex PCR; TCRdb lists only in-frame clones, some missing. The sample carries 130,000 or so clones, 80% to 90% recorded once. Material for sequencing was peripheral blood. The receptors originated from a human donor in a cohort sampled during active COVID-19.

The J gene is TRBJ2-1, the V gene TRBV7-2; 11 bases match TRBD2. Germline values: CDR1 SGHTA, CDR2 FQGNSA. V trimming: 3 bases; J trimming: 5 bases; junction bases outside the gene matches: 6. This CDR3 comprises 16 residues. CDR3 in amino acids: CASSFSGGAENNEQFF. The CDR3 DNA sequence: TGTGCCAGCAGCTTTAGCGGGGGGGCCGAGAACAATGAGCAGTTCTTC.

The rearrangement links TRBV5-1 to TRBJ2-2; 8 bases are a match to TRBD1. V lost 7 bases to trimming and J lost 5 bases; unmatched junction nucleotides: 10. The CDR3 runs 15 residues. The V gene's germline CDR1 is SGHRS and CDR2 YFSETQ. The CDR3 protein is CASHWGTGHTGELFF. As DNA, the CDR3 is TGCGCCAGCCACTGGGGGACAGGTCATACCGGGGAGCTGTTTTTT.

Turning to this clone: Other DNA sequences in the same sample also yield this CDR3. V and J are TRBV9 and TRBJ2-7; the match to TRBD1 covers 8 bases. There are 13 residues in the CDR3. Losses at the gene ends were 4 bases for V and 6 bases for J; bases not matched to a gene: 6. Germline-derived CDR1 and CDR2 are SGDLS and YYNGEE. The chain's CDR3 is CASSTGTGGEQYF. The CDR3 nucleotides are TGTGCCAGCAGCACGGGGACAGGAGGCGAGCAGTACTTC.

The chain has TRBV3-1 (or the pseudogene TRBV3-2) and TRBJ2-5, with a tentative D call TRBD2 (7 bases). Germline V gene sequence: CDR1 LGHDT, CDR2 YNNKEL (reference sequence). CDR3 length equals 18 residues. V dropped 1 base and J dropped 1 base, with 19 bases sitting between them. The CDR3 DNA follows: TGTGCCAGCAGCCAAGTAACGTCGAGGGGGGGCTTCCAAGAGACCCAGTACTTC. It is translated as CASSQVTSRGGFQETQYF.

The genes are TRBV7-2 and TRBJ2-5, with 7 bases aligning to TRBD2. Germline V CDR1 and CDR2: SGHTA, FQGNSA. The CDR3 runs 13 residues. The trim removed 6 bases at V and 5 bases at J, leaving 6 bases unmatched. The CDR3: CASSRGVGETQYF. The CDR3 region has the DNA TGTGCCAGCAGTCGGGGGGTAGGGGAGACCCAGTACTTC.

The gene calls are TRBV18 and TRBJ2-7; tentative D call: TRBD2 (6 bases). V was trimmed by 4 bases and J by 5 bases, leaving 6 bases between them. CDR3 size: 11 residues. Germline-derived CDR1 and CDR2 are KGHSH and LQKENI. The CDR3 here is CASSRGDEQYF. CDR3 bases: TGTGCCAGCTCACGGGGGGACGAGCAGTACTTC.

J is TRBJ1-1 and V is TRBV6-5; 11 nucleotides match TRBD1. CDR3 length: 13 residues. V lost 10 bases, J lost 3 bases, and 4 bases stayed unmatched. The germline V gene encodes CDR1 MNHEY and CDR2 SVGAGI. This chain's CDR3 is CATGTGGYTEAFF. The CDR3 nucleotides are TGTGCCACGGGGACAGGGGGGTACACTGAAGCTTTCTTT.

The V gene is TRBV6-5, the J gene TRBJ1-2, with 9 positions matching TRBD1. Trimming cost V 11 bases and J 7 bases; bases outside gene matches: 5. The CDR3 loop spans 11 amino acids. Germline V lookup: CDR1 MNHEY, CDR2 SVGAGI. The CDR3 coding sequence is TGTGCCGGGGGACAGGGATCTGGCTACACCTTC. This codes for CAGGQGSGYTF.

This clone was counted ten times or more. For the CDR3, the DNA is TGTGCCAGTAGTTCCCAGGACAGTCAAACCACAGATACGCAGTATTTT. Translation: CASSSQDSQTTDTQYF. The V and J genes are TRBV19 and TRBJ2-3, with D maybe TRBD1 (6 bases). CDR1 and CDR2 (germline): LNHDA, SQIVND (reference sequence). The CDR3 covers 16 residues. V lost 5 bases, J lost 2 bases, and 17 bases lay in between.

This clone has a single count. The V call is TRBV11-3, the J call TRBJ2-2; 10 bases are a match to TRBD1. The germline V gene encodes CDR1 SGHNT and CDR2 YENEEA. The junction had 5 bases not matched to a gene; V was cut back by 5 bases and J by 5 bases. CDR3 length equals 15 residues. DNA for the CDR3: TGTGCCAGCAGCCCGGGACAGGGGAATACCGGGGAGCTGTTTTTT. Translating gives CASSPGQGNTGELFF.

This clone was recorded once. V is TRBV9 and J is TRBJ2-1; D may be TRBD1 (5 bases). V lost 2 bases, J lost 5 bases, and 5 bases lay in between. CDR3 length: 12 residues. Germline CDR1 SGDLS, CDR2 YYNGEE. The CDR3 spells CASSVRDNEQFF. For the CDR3, the DNA is TGTGCCAGCAGCGTCAGGGACAATGAGCAGTTCTTC. The full variable domain, rest sourced from reference TRBV9 and TRBJ2-1, is DSGVTQTPKHLITATGQRVTLRCSPRSGDLSVYWYQQSLDQGLQFLIQYYNGEERAKGNILERFSAQQFPDLHSELNLSSLELGDSALYFCASSVRDNEQFFGPGTRLTVL.

CDR3 sequence reads: CASSLHHYEQYF. The CDR3, as DNA: TGTGCCAGCAGTTTACATCACTACGAGCAGTACTTC. This sequence joins TRBV6-5 and TRBJ2-7; D is uncertain. V was shortened by 4 bases and J by 3 bases, with 7 bases between the two germline ends. The germline V gene has CDR1 MNHEY and CDR2 SVGAGI. The CDR3 is made up of 12 amino acids.

The chain uses TRBV10-3 and TRBJ2-1; 7 nucleotides match TRBD2. CDR1 is ENHRY, CDR2 SYGVKD, per germline. This CDR3 is 11 amino acids long. V shed 10 bases and J 5 bases; nucleotides not matched to a gene: 2. This CDR3 is CATGTNNEQFF. In DNA, the CDR3 is TGTGCCACGGGGACTAACAATGAGCAGTTCTTC.

The chain employs TRBV10-3 and TRBJ2-1, with 8 bases fitting TRBD2. The CDR3 has 15 amino acids. Looked up from germline, CDR1 is ENHRY and CDR2 is SYGVKD. V was clipped by 2 bases and J by 9 bases; unmatched bases: 9. DNA of the CDR3: TGTGCCATCAGTGAGGGGACTAGGATTGGGGGTGAGCAGTTCTTC. Translating gives CAISEGTRIGGEQFF.

The V call is TRBV6-5, the J call TRBJ1-2; weak D call: TRBD1 (6 bases). Per germline, CDR1 MNHEY and CDR2 SVGAGI. The length of the CDR3 is 15 residues. V shed 8 bases and J shed 5 bases, with 21 bases lying between them. CDR3 DNA sequence: TGTGCCAGCGCAACAACAGGGAGTATTGGGTATGGCTACACCTTC. This codes for CASATTGSIGYGYTF.

There are a few counts of this clone. The chain carries TRBV4-2 and TRBJ2-1; 9 bases match TRBD2. Germline-derived CDR1 and CDR2 are LGHNA and YNFKEQ. This CDR3 comprises 17 residues. After removal of 1 base from V and 6 bases from J, the junction contained 10 bases not matched to a gene. CDR3 DNA: TGTGCCAGCAGCCAAGCTACGTCGGGACTAGCTACCAATGAGCAGTTCTTC. Translated, it gives CASSQATSGLATNEQFF.

The rearrangement joins TRBV7-2 to TRBJ1-3; TRBD1 matches at 8 bases. Germline V gives CDR1 SGHTA, CDR2 FQGNSA. The CDR3 consists of 16 residues. V was clipped by 5 bases and J by 2 bases; unmatched bases: 8. DNA for the CDR3: TGTGCCAGCAGCCCAGGACAGGGCTTAGCTGGAAACACCATATATTTT. The encoded protein is CASSPGQGLAGNTIYF.

The CDR3 protein is CASSLAFRLTRSGANVLTF. CDR3 nucleotides: TGTGCCAGCAGCTTGGCCTTCAGACTTACCCGCTCTGGGGCCAACGTCCTGACTTTC. The gene calls are TRBV5-4 and TRBJ2-6; no firm D call. Between the trimmed V and J ends, which lost 0 bases and 0 bases, there was a span of 16 bases. Germline assignment: CDR1 SGHNT and CDR2 YYREEE (reference sequence). CDR3 size: 19 residues.

V and J are TRBV9 and TRBJ2-3; the D is unclear. Germline V lookup: CDR1 SGDLS, CDR2 YYNGEE. The CDR3 length is 17 residues. V gave up 0 bases and J gave up 5 bases, with 19 bases separating them. DNA of the CDR3: TGTGCCAGCAGCGTAGGAGTACAGACCCAAATTTTAGATACGCAGTATTTT. It specifies CASSVGVQTQILDTQYF.

This clone has only a few counts. The CDR3 sequence is CASSPPSESEKLFF. The DNA of the CDR3 is TGTGCCAGCTCACCACCGTCTGAGTCAGAAAAACTGTTTTTT. This chain connects TRBV18 to TRBJ1-4; D is unclear. Trimming shortened V by 0 bases and J by 8 bases, and 10 bases separated the two germline ends. Per germline, CDR1 KGHSH and CDR2 LQKENI. The CDR3 covers 14 residues.

This rearrangement joins TRBV4-1 to TRBJ1-6; D gene unclear. Trimming stripped 1 base from V and 0 bases from J, with 7 bases between. Germline CDR1 reads MGHRA; CDR2 reads YSYEKL. CDR3 size: 16 residues. CDR3 sequence reads: CASSQAPSSYNSPLHF. In DNA, the CDR3 is TGCGCCAGCAGCCAAGCGCCGAGCTCCTATAATTCACCCCTCCACTTT.

This chain connects TRBV3-1 (or the pseudogene TRBV3-2) to TRBJ2-3; maybe TRBD2 (6 bases). CDR1 and CDR2 from the germline V gene are LGHDT and YNNKEL (reference sequence). The CDR3 runs 18 residues. The ends were cut back, 4 bases at V and 0 bases at J, with 20 bases in the middle. Here the CDR3 reads CASSPQQLAPGSTDTQYF. DNA of the CDR3: TGTGCCAGCAGCCCCCAACAGCTAGCGCCGGGAAGCACAGATACGCAGTATTTT.

The V call is TRBV5-4, the J call TRBJ2-3; TRBD2 agrees at 14 bases. V trimming: 4 bases; J trimming: 4 bases; junction bases outside the gene matches: 2. Germline CDR1 reads SGHNT; CDR2 reads YYREEE (reference sequence). The CDR3 extends over 15 amino acids. This chain's CDR3 is CASSRTSGGSDTQYF. The CDR3 DNA reads TGTGCCAGCAGCAGGACTAGCGGGGGGTCAGATACGCAGTATTTT.

This clone was counted a few times. The V and J genes are TRBV18 and TRBJ1-1; no clear D gene. Germline assignment: CDR1 KGHSH and CDR2 LQKENI. The CDR3 has 13 amino acids. V lost 2 bases, J lost 2 bases, and 6 bases lay in between. This chain's CDR3 is CASSPTANTEAFF. As DNA, the CDR3 is TGTGCCAGCTCACCAACAGCTAACACTGAAGCTTTCTTT.

The DNA for the CDR3 is TGCGCCAGCAGCCAAACGGACAGGGTAGCAGAGACCCAGTACTTC. Protein: CASSQTDRVAETQYF. The chain uses TRBV4-1 and TRBJ2-5; 8 bases align to TRBD1. V was pared by 2 bases and J by 4 bases, with 6 bases of the junction left unmatched. The CDR3 consists of 15 residues. From germline, CDR1 is MGHRA and CDR2 YSYEKL.

This sequence joins TRBV5-1 and TRBJ2-7; 8 bases fit TRBD1. The CDR3 is made up of 15 amino acids. The V gene's germline CDR1 is SGHRS and CDR2 YFSETQ. V shed 4 bases, J shed 6 bases, and the junction held 12 bases outside the gene matches. The CDR3, as DNA: TGCGCCAGCAGCCCACGGACAGGGACGGACTCCGAGCAGTACTTC. This translates into CASSPRTGTDSEQYF.

This chain links TRBV5-8 with TRBJ2-4; a weak D match, TRBD1 (6 bases). Germline V gives CDR1 SGHTS, CDR2 YDEGEE. The V and J ends lost 4 bases and 1 base respectively, with 12 bases between them. The CDR3 runs 15 residues. CDR3 residues: CASSPATGAKNIQYF. The CDR3 DNA is TGTGCCAGCAGCCCAGCAACAGGGGCCAAAAACATTCAGTACTTC.